The present entry profiles one T cell receptor (beta chain) with its context. The data originate from a study of blood T cell repertoires in COVID-19. V was trimmed by 6 bases and J by 2 bases, leaving 11 bases between them. The CDR3 extends over 13 amino acids. The germline CDR1 and CDR2 sequences are SNHLY and FYNNEI. Sequencing was performed with immunoSEQ multiplex PCR; in TCRdb, only in-frame clones are kept and a portion is missing. Here the sample spans approximately 440,000 clones, around 90% being singletons. This TCR derives from a man between 18 and 29 years old who had recovered from COVID-19. The chain uses TRBV2 and TRBJ2-7; D not certain. Sequenced sample: PBMCs or T cells enriched from blood (not recorded which). This CDR3 is CASRTLIAYEQYF. As DNA, the CDR3 is TGTGCCAGCAGGACACTTATCGCCTACGAGCAGTACTTC.